This T cell receptor (beta chain) was observed in a study of shared clonotypes between healthy human individuals (dated by TCRdb to between 2020 and 2021). With respect to the entire study: The cohort included three men and two women between 18 and 49 years of age. Per donor, three plates each were used for CD4 naive and CD4 memory, two for CD8 naive, and one for CD8 memory. Each donor's leukapheresis produced roughly between roughly 0.85 and 10 billion PBMCs. Blood TCR repertoires of 5 or 6 healthy adults were deeply sequenced to estimate repertoire size and the extent of clonotype sharing between individuals. Libraries were prepared and TCR repertoires were sequenced by different laboratories using diverse techniques, in order to increase sequencing depth and limit assay-specific biases.

The donors were healthy, HIV-negative adults who had no recently reported acute infections or vaccinations. Every donor was a Caucasian adult residing in Nashville, Tennessee, USA. CD4+ T cells were enriched by magnetic negative selection; naive cells were then positively selected on CD45RA, and the negative fraction formed the memory subset. Blood was collected by leukapheresis, and PBMCs were isolated by Ficoll-Histopaque density gradient centrifugation and then cryopreserved in liquid nitrogen vapor phase. Analytical flow cytometry was used to check the purity and quantity of every magnetically sorted T cell population. Genomic DNA was isolated from each sorted fraction and quantified by UV absorbance on a Nanodrop 2000c. About this clone: Its antigen specificity is not known. No qualities accompany the bases; no much larger clone lies one base away.

Here V drops 5 bases and J drops 4 bases, and the junction holds 7 bases not matched to any gene. From the cysteine up to the phenylalanine, the CDR3 has a length of 14 residues. Only the CDR3 DNA is retained, 42 bases long and in frame from the first base. Reading the germline V gene (reference sequence) gives CDR1 LNHDA and CDR2 SQIVND. Using the deep immunoSEQ assay, multiplex PCR amplified TCR CDR3 regions from genomic DNA. Extracted genomic DNA from each cell subset was spread evenly across all wells of several immunoSEQ 96-well plates, with each plate serving as a replicate. For sorted subsets, around 200 ng genomic DNA, equal to 25,000 to 35,000 T cell genomes, was loaded into each replicate PCR. Purified libraries were quantified with a Qubit 3.0 fluorometer, sized on a Bioanalyzer 2100, and re-quantified with the KAPA Library Quantification kit. Every immunoSEQ 96-well plate was sequenced on a separate single-read 150-cycle Illumina NextSeq 550 flow cell. On the study's bioinformatics: Because the immunoSEQ output included only junctional sequences and no quality scores, the filtering could not be the same as the filtering used for full-length reads. Sequences were annotated with PyIR, a Python wrapper for IgBLAST v1.9, using IMGT germline references to assign V/J genes and CDR3. Any read was removed if the V/J assignment was weak (E-value above 1e-6), the CDR3 was missing, or the read contained stop codons, out-of-frame junctions, or ambiguous translated residues. V3J clonotypes were defined as sequences sharing the same inferred V gene, J gene, and CDR3 amino acid sequence. To compute the percentage overlap between repertoires, the number of shared unique clonotypes was divided by the size of the smaller repertoire. Richness of each repertoire was evaluated using RTK rarefaction, the Chao1 estimator, and Recon v2.1 estimates of unobserved clonotypes. OLGA was used to compute generation probabilities for all TCRbeta clonotypes that the gDNA method yielded from a handful of donors. Drawn from immuneACCESS, this table holds only the in-frame rearrangements with V and J called that TCRdb kept. Clones are partly lost; checked studies trace under half to an unresolved V gene and leave the rest unexplained. That table is the source of V, J and clone size, and D and trimming were worked out from the DNA. This sample gives under 1,100,000 clones in total; about four fifths of them show up just once. Of the sample, 0.55% to 0.7% falls within the top ten clones.

Summary of the overall study and its limitations: Because the study included a small number of donors, the genetic and exposure-history diversity represented was limited. Pairwise subsampling led to the expectation that sequencing depth would affect the degree of clonotype sharing among donors. Sharing across a few donors was observed for about 5% of naive CD4, 3% to 4% of naive CD8, 2.3% of memory CD4, and about 0.38% of memory CD8 clonotypes. Estimated clonotype richness was generally larger for naive than for memory subsets. Incomplete sequencing was indicated by rarefaction of sorted-subset datasets, despite the large sequencing depth. Sampling was limited to blood, and TCR repertoires in tissue likely differ from TCR repertoires in blood. Higher generation probabilities were observed for clonotypes shared by all four sorted-subset donors than for non-shared clonotypes.

The chain uses TRBV19 and TRBJ1-2; the junction holds 7 bases that match TRBD1. The material sequenced was memory CD4+ T cells from PBMCs. The cell subset or site label, read with the paper, signifies: CD45RA-negative fraction. The TCR sequence derives from a man between 18 and 29 years old in good health. Some clones in this sample may be carry-over from other donors' samples. The nucleotide sequence reads TGTGCCAGTAGTGTGAGTTGGGACAGCTATGGCTACACCTTC. This encodes CASSVSWDSYGYTF.